The 3 T cell receptor beta chains below come from one sample, sequenced in a study of blood T cells in healthy people across ages. The authors ran a second PCR of 7 to 11 cycles using a sample-barcoded 5' primer and a J-beta primer mix. TCRdb used MiXCR to reprocess the 5' RACE reads, holding one entry per CDR3 protein. The data hold 1.5 million to 1.9 million distinct CDR3 sequences, with approximately 42% observed a single time. Sequences were obtained from blood. The receptors stem from a woman younger than 35 in good health.

This clonotype was counted ten times or more. This chain uses TRBV29-1 with TRBJ2-7; D may be TRBD1 (5 bases). In germline, CDR1 is SQVTM, CDR2 ANQGSEA. The CDR3 totals 13 residues. Deletions cut 2 bases from V and 3 bases from J, with 11 bases between. The CDR3: CSVERGKGYEQYF. The DNA of the CDR3 is TGCAGCGTTGAAAGGGGTAAGGGCTACGAGCAGTACTTC.

This clonotype came up a few times. V gene TRBV11-2 combines with J gene TRBJ2-1; D might be TRBD2 (7 bases). CDR3 size: 19 residues. V was clipped by 5 bases and J by 3 bases, with 26 bases between them. Germline loops: CDR1 SGHAT, CDR2 FQNNGV. This CDR3 is CASSPLQGSGYIIYNEQFF. For the CDR3, the DNA is TGTGCCAGCAGCCCATTACAGGGTAGCGGGTATATAATCTACAATGAGCAGTTCTTC.

Concerning this clonotype itself: Possible read error: a much larger clone is one base away. The chain couples TRBV3-1 to TRBJ1-2; tentatively, D is TRBD1 (5 bases). Trimming took 8 bases from V and 5 from J, leaving 21 bases between them. CDR3 length: 15 amino acids. Germline V gives CDR1 LGHDT, CDR2 YNNKEL (reference sequence). This chain's CDR3 is CASCDVSGQRYGYTF. CDR3 coding DNA: TGTGCCAGCTGCGATGTTTCAGGACAACGGTATGGCTACACCTTC.